This T cell receptor (beta chain) was sequenced for a study of blood T cells in healthy people across ages. General study results and limits: TCR beta diversity was tightly associated with the proportion of naive T cells. Donor CMV infection status was unknown, possibly confounding age-related changes in expanded clonotypes.

The CDR3 sequence is 16 residues long. V was clipped by 1 base and J by 5 bases; unmatched bases: 8. Germline V CDR1 and CDR2: MNHEY, SMNVEV (reference sequence). It was with a sample-barcoded 5' primer and a J-beta primer mix that a second PCR of about 6 to 12 cycles was run. One entry per CDR3 protein results from TCRdb running MiXCR on the 5' RACE reads. Of roughly 730,000 distinct CDR3 sequences in the sample, about 56% are singletons; the top ten hold about a quarter. Comment on this clonotype: Its antigen remains unknown.

The chain combines TRBV27 with TRBJ2-7, with 10 bases identical to TRBD1. This sequence was found in a man aged 35 to 55 in good health. Sequences were obtained from blood. In nucleotides, the CDR3 is TGTGCCAGCAGTTTATACCGGGACAGGGGAGTCCACGAGCAGTACTTC. Translation gives CASSLYRDRGVHEQYF.